The 16 T cell receptor beta chains in this list originate from one sample, sequenced in a study of shared clonotypes between healthy human individuals. Naivety among CD8 cells was defined by CD45RO negativity and positive CCR7 selection, thereby excluding terminally differentiated effector memory CD45RA+ cells. Using immunoSEQ multiplex PCR, the repertoire was profiled, and TCRdb retains in-frame clones only, with some absent. The sample holds some 2 million clones; less than 95% are singletons and the top ten take 1.1%. The sequencing input was naive CD8+ T cells sorted from blood. The source of these receptors is a man between 18 and 29 years old in good health.

A single count supports this clone. As DNA, the CDR3 is TGTGCCTGGAGTGTAGGGACGCAATCCTACGAGCAGTACTTC. As protein: CAWSVGTQSYEQYF. The V gene is TRBV30, the J gene TRBJ2-7, with D possibly being TRBD1 or TRBD2 (5 bases each). V lost 0 bases and J 1 base, leaving 10 bases between the germline ends. In germline, CDR1 is GTSNPN, CDR2 SVGIG (reference sequence). The CDR3 runs to 14 residues.

The gene calls are TRBV5-5 and TRBJ2-7; D is possibly TRBD1 (5 bases). The CDR3 has 13 amino acids. The V gene's germline CDR1 is SGHKS and CDR2 YYEKEE (reference sequence). V was shortened by 0 bases and J by 6 bases, with 10 bases between the two germline ends. Written as DNA, the CDR3 is TGTGCCAGCAGCTTGGCGGCAGGGCGCGAGCAGTACTTC. It encodes CASSLAAGREQYF.

The chain employs TRBV7-9 and TRBJ2-6; D not certain. The CDR3 consists of 16 residues. Trimming cost V 4 bases and J 0 bases, with 10 bases left between them. CDR1 is SEHNR, CDR2 FQNEAQ, per germline (reference sequence). CDR3 nucleotide sequence: TGTGCCAGCAGCTCTCTAGTGGGCTCTGGGGCCAACGTCCTGACTTTC. Amino acid sequence: CASSSLVGSGANVLTF.

The chain uses TRBV7-9 and TRBJ2-2; tentative D call: TRBD1 (6 bases). CDR3 length equals 16 residues. V lost 0 bases, J lost 3 bases, and 11 bases lay in between. Germline-derived CDR1 and CDR2 are SEHNR and FQNEAQ (reference sequence). In DNA form, the CDR3 reads TGTGCCAGCAGCTTAGCGCTAGGACAGCACACCGGGGAGCTGTTTTTT. Its translation is CASSLALGQHTGELFF.

The CDR3 here is CASSVLAATYNEQFF. The CDR3 DNA sequence: TGTGCCAGCAGCGTACTAGCGGCCACCTACAATGAGCAGTTCTTC. This chain joins TRBV7-9 and TRBJ2-1, with 8 bases identical to TRBD2. This CDR3 is 15 amino acids long. Germline V CDR1 and CDR2: SEHNR, FQNEAQ (reference sequence). Trimming took 5 bases from V and 2 from J; bases not matched to a gene: 5.

The V call is TRBV19, the J call TRBJ1-4; D is uncertain. Trimming removed 5 bases from V and 3 bases from J, with 10 bases in between. The CDR3 is 14 residues long. Per the germline V gene, CDR1 is LNHDA and CDR2 is SQIVND (reference sequence). CDR3 sequence: CASSLRSSNEKLFF. CDR3 nucleotide sequence: TGTGCCAGTAGTCTAAGGAGCTCTAATGAAAAACTGTTTTTT.

This clone was seen once. The genes are TRBV6-5 and TRBJ2-3; D uncertain. In germline, CDR1 is MNHEY, CDR2 SVGAGI. V lost 2 bases, J lost 3 bases, and 12 bases lay in between. This CDR3 has 15 residues. CDR3 sequence: CASSYGSGQTDTQYF. For the CDR3, the DNA is TGTGCCAGCAGTTACGGTTCGGGTCAGACAGATACGCAGTATTTT.

V usage is TRBV27 and J usage is TRBJ2-7; possibly TRBD1 for D (6 bases). The CDR3 spans 16 residues. CDR1 MNHEY and CDR2 SMNVEV come from the germline V gene (reference sequence). V lost 0 bases, J lost 6 bases, and 18 bases lay in between. This chain's CDR3 is CASSLSGVRGVAEQYF. Here the CDR3 DNA reads TGTGCCAGCAGTTTATCGGGAGTCAGGGGAGTTGCCGAGCAGTACTTC.

The CDR3 nucleotides are TGCGCCAGCAGCCACGGACTAGCGGACGAAAATGAGCAGTTCTTC. Translated, it gives CASSHGLADENEQFF. J is TRBJ2-1 and V is TRBV4-3, with 10 nucleotides matching TRBD2. J gave up 7 bases and V 3 bases, and 6 bases lay outside the gene matches. This CDR3 has 15 residues. Looked up from germline, CDR1 is LGHNA and CDR2 is YSLEER.

The V call is TRBV5-1, the J call TRBJ2-1, with D maybe TRBD1 (6 bases). Trimming removed 0 bases from V and 14 bases from J, with 12 bases in between. CDR1 and CDR2 from the germline V gene are SGHRS and YFSETQ. The CDR3 loop spans 12 amino acids. For the CDR3, the DNA is TGCGCCAGCAGCTTGGACAGGGATTATGAGTTCTTC. As protein: CASSLDRDYEFF.

The V and J genes are TRBV27 and TRBJ1-1; no definite D call. Germline CDR1 reads MNHEY; CDR2 reads SMNVEV (reference sequence). V gave up 3 bases and J gave up 3 bases, with 23 bases separating them. The length of the CDR3 is 18 residues. CDR3 loop: CASSLTRQDGNGYTEAFF. The CDR3 DNA sequence: TGTGCCAGCAGTTTGACGCGTCAGGACGGAAATGGATACACTGAAGCTTTCTTT.

The rearrangement links TRBV5-1 to TRBJ2-7; TRBD2 aligns across 10 bases. This CDR3 comprises 18 residues. Germline V CDR1 and CDR2: SGHRS, YFSETQ. V shed 4 bases, J shed 5 bases, and the junction held 18 bases outside the gene matches. The DNA of the CDR3 is TGCGCCAGCAGCCTTGGACTAGCGGAAGCCCCCTCCTGGGACGAGCAGTACTTC. Protein product: CASSLGLAEAPSWDEQYF.

This clone was seen just once. The gene calls are TRBV19 and TRBJ2-5; no definite D call. Looked up from germline, CDR1 is LNHDA and CDR2 is SQIVND (reference sequence). Trimming removed 4 bases at V and 0 bases at J, with 6 bases between. The CDR3 has 13 amino acids. The CDR3 protein is CASSTPYQETQYF. The DNA for the CDR3 is TGTGCCAGTAGTACCCCGTACCAAGAGACCCAGTACTTC.

This chain uses TRBV27 with TRBJ2-7, with a weak D call TRBD1 (5 bases). The CDR3 runs 14 residues. The V end lost 6 bases, the J end lost 0 bases, and 12 bases lay between the germline ends. The germline CDR1 and CDR2 sequences are MNHEY and SMNVEV (reference sequence). The DNA of the CDR3 is TGTGCCAGCAGCGTGGCCAGGGCCTCCTACGAGCAGTACTTC. This codes for CASSVARASYEQYF.

The chain employs TRBV29-1 and TRBJ1-1; 9 bases line up with TRBD1. V lost 5 bases, J lost 6 bases, and 7 bases stayed unmatched. This CDR3 is built from 13 residues. Per germline, CDR1 SQVTM and CDR2 ANQGSEA. In DNA, the CDR3 is TGCAGCGTTTTTACAGGGGGCGAGTCTGAAGCTTTCTTT. Amino acid sequence: CSVFTGGESEAFF.

Note on this clone: Additional DNA sequences in this sample encode the identical CDR3. The V call is TRBV12-5, the J call TRBJ2-7, with D uncertain. V lost 3 bases and J lost 4, with 7 bases in between. Germline CDR1 reads LGHNT; CDR2 reads FRNRAP. This CDR3 spans 12 amino acids. CDR3 in amino acids: CASGFLGYEQYF. CDR3 nucleotides: TGTGCTAGTGGTTTCCTGGGATACGAGCAGTACTTC. The full variable domain, its missing parts supplied by reference TRBV12-5 and TRBJ2-7, is DARVTQTPRHKVTEMGQEVTMRCQPILGHNTVFWYRQTMMQGLELLAYFRNRAPLDDSGMPKDRFSAEMPDATLATLKIQPSEPRDSAVYFCASGFLGYEQYFGPGTRLTVT.